The 12 T cell receptor beta chains in this list originate from one sample, sequenced in a study of T cell changes during pregnancy in multiple sclerosis (dated by TCRdb to between 2018 and 2021). The library was generated by the immunoSEQ multiplex PCR assay. Drawn from immuneACCESS, this table holds only the in-frame rearrangements with V and J called that TCRdb kept. Clones are partly lost; checked studies trace under half to an unresolved V gene and leave the rest unexplained. This sample comprises more than 14,000 clones, just over 85% of them detected only once. The top ten constitute around 19% of the sample. The input for sequencing was CD8+ T cells from peripheral blood mononuclear cells, taken in the first trimester of pregnancy. The receptors derive from a female donor with multiple sclerosis, enrolled in a pregnancy study.

This rearrangement joins TRBV5-1 to TRBJ2-7; 9 bases align to TRBD1. This CDR3 spans 15 amino acids. V lost 4 bases, J lost 1 base, and 6 bases stayed unmatched. Germline-derived CDR1 and CDR2 are SGHRS and YFSETQ. The CDR3 protein is CASSGRQGGSYEQYF. The CDR3 bases are TGCGCCAGCAGCGGACGACAGGGGGGATCCTACGAGCAGTACTTC.

This chain connects TRBV5-1 to TRBJ1-1; 7 bases map to TRBD1. Germline-derived CDR1 and CDR2 are SGHRS and YFSETQ. This CDR3 is 13 amino acids long. V shed 7 bases and J 1 base; nucleotides not matched to a gene: 4. The CDR3 DNA follows: TGCGCCAGCTTTGGGGACAGGAACACTGAAGCTTTCTTT. It encodes CASFGDRNTEAFF.

J is TRBJ1-2 and V is TRBV5-1; TRBD1 matches at 7 bases. CDR3 size: 15 residues. The germline CDR1 and CDR2 sequences are SGHRS and YFSETQ. The J segment lost 8 bases and the V segment lost 6 bases, leaving 16 bases of the junction unmatched. The CDR3 is CASTGDRPSLRGYTF. CDR3 bases: TGCGCCAGCACTGGGGACAGACCTTCCCTCCGGGGCTACACCTTC.

This clone was seen a single time. CDR3 coding DNA: TGTGCCAGCAGCGGTAGGACAGGGGGCCGGACTGAAGCTTTCTTT. This gives the protein CASSGRTGGRTEAFF. The V call is TRBV9, the J call TRBJ1-1, with 11 bases that match TRBD1. CDR1 and CDR2 (germline): SGDLS, YYNGEE. The CDR3 totals 15 residues. V lost 3 bases to trimming and J lost 5 bases; unmatched junction nucleotides: 6.

The chain combines TRBV28 with TRBJ2-3, with TRBD2 matching 13 bases. V lost 6 bases to trimming and J lost 4 bases; unmatched junction nucleotides: 7. Germline CDR1 MDHEN, CDR2 SYDVKM. The CDR3 loop spans 16 amino acids. The CDR3, as DNA: TGTGCCAGCAGATCGGGACTAGCGGGACCACCAGATACGCAGTATTTT. Its protein is CASRSGLAGPPDTQYF.

The CDR3 nucleotides read TGTGCCAGCAGTTTATCCCCTGATCCTGTAGAAGATACGCAGTATTTT. The encoded protein is CASSLSPDPVEDTQYF. The V and J genes are TRBV27 and TRBJ2-3, with no clear D. Trimming pared 0 bases from V and 5 bases from J, leaving 15 bases between. This CDR3 has 16 residues. The germline V gene encodes CDR1 MNHEY and CDR2 SMNVEV (reference sequence).

V usage is TRBV7-9 and J usage is TRBJ2-1; 8 nucleotides line up with TRBD2. The CDR3 totals 16 residues. From germline, CDR1 is SEHNR and CDR2 FQNEAQ (reference sequence). Losses at the gene ends were 4 bases for V and 3 bases for J; bases not matched to a gene: 8. The CDR3 nucleotides are TGTGCCAGCAGCTCTACTAGCGGCCCCCTCTACAATGAGCAGTTCTTC. Its translation: CASSSTSGPLYNEQFF.

Judged by abundance, this clone is medium-sized. V gene TRBV28 combines with J gene TRBJ1-2; no clear D gene. V dropped 3 bases and J dropped 7 bases, with 15 bases sitting between them. The germline V gene encodes CDR1 MDHEN and CDR2 SYDVKM. This CDR3 has 14 residues. The CDR3 loop is CASSFGGPLGGYTF. The DNA for the CDR3 is TGTGCCAGCAGTTTTGGAGGTCCCCTAGGTGGCTACACCTTC.

The chain joins TRBV29-1 to TRBJ2-1; D is undetermined. Germline V CDR1 and CDR2: SQVTM, ANQGSEA. This CDR3 region has 11 residues. V was cut by 6 bases and J by 6 bases, with 9 bases left in between. The DNA of the CDR3 is TGCAGCGTCCCATATAGCAATGAGCAGTTCTTC. It codes for CSVPYSNEQFF.

This chain links TRBV27 with TRBJ1-1; TRBD1 matches 7 bases. J gave up 1 base and V 5 bases, and 13 bases lay outside the gene matches. Germline values: CDR1 MNHEY, CDR2 SMNVEV (reference sequence). The CDR3 has 17 residues. The CDR3 reads CASSITGNRGPNTEAFF. The CDR3 DNA sequence: TGTGCCAGCAGTATAACCGGAAACAGGGGACCGAACACTGAAGCTTTCTTT.

The chain employs TRBV13 and TRBJ1-1, with D maybe TRBD1 (6 bases). The length of the CDR3 is 14 residues. CDR1 PRHDT and CDR2 FYEKMQ come from the germline V gene (reference sequence). V lost 6 bases and J 0 bases, leaving 11 bases between the germline ends. The CDR3 spells CASSRQEVNTEAFF. The DNA of the CDR3 is TGTGCCAGCAGTCGACAGGAGGTGAACACTGAAGCTTTCTTT.

The chain carries TRBV7-9 and TRBJ2-5, with 12 bases aligning to TRBD2. Germline loops: CDR1 SEHNR, CDR2 FQNEAQ (reference sequence). Losses at the gene ends were 4 bases for V and 1 base for J; bases not matched to a gene: 4. The CDR3 loop spans 16 amino acids. The CDR3 here is CASSWGLAGGQETQYF. CDR3 sequence (DNA): TGTGCCAGCAGCTGGGGACTAGCGGGCGGCCAAGAGACCCAGTACTTC.